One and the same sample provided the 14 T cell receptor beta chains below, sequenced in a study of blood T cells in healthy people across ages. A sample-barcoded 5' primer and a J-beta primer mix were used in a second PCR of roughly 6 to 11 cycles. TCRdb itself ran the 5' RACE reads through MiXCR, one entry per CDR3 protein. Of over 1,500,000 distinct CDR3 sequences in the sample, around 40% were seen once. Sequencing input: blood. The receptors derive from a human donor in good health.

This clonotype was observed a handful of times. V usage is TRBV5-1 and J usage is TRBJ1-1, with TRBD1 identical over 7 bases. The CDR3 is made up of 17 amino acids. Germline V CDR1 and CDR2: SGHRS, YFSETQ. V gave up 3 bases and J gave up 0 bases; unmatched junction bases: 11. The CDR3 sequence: CASSSSPGTVMNTEAFF. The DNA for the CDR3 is TGCGCCAGCAGCTCTAGTCCCGGGACAGTTATGAACACTGAAGCTTTCTTT. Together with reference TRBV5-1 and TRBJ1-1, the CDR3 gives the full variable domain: KAGVTQTPRYLIKTRGQQVTLSCSPISGHRSVSWYQQTPGQGLQFLFEYFSETQRNKGNFPGRFSGRQFSNSRSEMNVSTLELGDSALYLCASSSSPGTVMNTEAFFGQGTRLTVV.

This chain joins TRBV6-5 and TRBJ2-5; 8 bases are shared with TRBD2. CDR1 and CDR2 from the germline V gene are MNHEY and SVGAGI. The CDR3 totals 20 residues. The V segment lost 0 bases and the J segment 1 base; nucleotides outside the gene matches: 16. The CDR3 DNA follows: TGTGCCAGCAGTTACTCGGTCCCCGGGACGAGCGGGGGAGTCCAAGAGACCCAGTACTTC. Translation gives CASSYSVPGTSGGVQETQYF.

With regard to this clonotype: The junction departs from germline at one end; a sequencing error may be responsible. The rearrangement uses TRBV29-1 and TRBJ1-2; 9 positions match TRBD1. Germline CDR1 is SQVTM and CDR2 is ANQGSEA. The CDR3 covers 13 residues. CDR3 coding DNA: TGCAGCGTGGCGGGACAGGGCGGCTATGGCCACACCTTC. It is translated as CSVAGQGGYGHTF.

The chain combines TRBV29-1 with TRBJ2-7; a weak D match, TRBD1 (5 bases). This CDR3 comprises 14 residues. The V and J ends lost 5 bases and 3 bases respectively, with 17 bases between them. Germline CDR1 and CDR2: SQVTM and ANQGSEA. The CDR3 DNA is TGCAGCGTTCCTAAAGGGCAGACAGTCTACGAGCAGTACTTC. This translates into CSVPKGQTVYEQYF.

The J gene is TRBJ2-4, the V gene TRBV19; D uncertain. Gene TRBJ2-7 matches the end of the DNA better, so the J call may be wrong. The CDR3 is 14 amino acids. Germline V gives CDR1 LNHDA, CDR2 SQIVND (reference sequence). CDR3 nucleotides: TGTGCCAGTAGTATGAACCAGCCGGTAGACGAGCAGTACTTC. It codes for CASSMNQPVDEQYF.

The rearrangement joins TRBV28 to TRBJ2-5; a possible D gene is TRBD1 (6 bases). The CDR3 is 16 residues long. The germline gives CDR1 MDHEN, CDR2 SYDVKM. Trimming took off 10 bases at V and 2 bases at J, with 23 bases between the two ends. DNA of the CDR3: TGTGCCACCTCTCAAATGACAGGCCTCTTACAAGAGACCCAGTACTTC. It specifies CATSQMTGLLQETQYF.

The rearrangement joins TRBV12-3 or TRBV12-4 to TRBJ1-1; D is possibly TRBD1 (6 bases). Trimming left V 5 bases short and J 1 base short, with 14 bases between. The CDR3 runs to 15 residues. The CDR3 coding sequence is TGTGCCAGCAGTCTCCGACAGGACGGGAACACTGAAGCTTTCTTT. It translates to CASSLRQDGNTEAFF.

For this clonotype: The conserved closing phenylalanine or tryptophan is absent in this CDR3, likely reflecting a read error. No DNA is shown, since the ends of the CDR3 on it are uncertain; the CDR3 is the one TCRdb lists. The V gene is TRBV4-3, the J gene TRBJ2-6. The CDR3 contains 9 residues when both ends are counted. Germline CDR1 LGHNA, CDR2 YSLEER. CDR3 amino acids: CASSRFLVG.

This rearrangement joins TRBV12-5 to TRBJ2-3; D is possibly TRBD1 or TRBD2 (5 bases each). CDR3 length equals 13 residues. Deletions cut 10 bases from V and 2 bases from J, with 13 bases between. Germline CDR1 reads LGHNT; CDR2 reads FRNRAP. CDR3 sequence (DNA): TGTGCTACCCGGGGCACCCTCACAGATACGCAGTATTTT. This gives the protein CATRGTLTDTQYF.

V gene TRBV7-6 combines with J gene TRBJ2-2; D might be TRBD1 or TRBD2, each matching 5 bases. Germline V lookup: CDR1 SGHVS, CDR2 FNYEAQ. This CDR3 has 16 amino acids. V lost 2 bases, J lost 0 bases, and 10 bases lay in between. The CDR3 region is CASSLRGKTNTGELFF. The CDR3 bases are TGTGCCAGCAGCTTACGGGGCAAGACGAACACCGGGGAGCTGTTTTTT. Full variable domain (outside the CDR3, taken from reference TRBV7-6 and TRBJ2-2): GAGVSQSPRYKVTKRGQDVALRCDPISGHVSLYWYRQALGQGPEFLTYFNYEAQQDKSGLPNDRFSAERPEGSISTLTIQRTEQRDSAMYRCASSLRGKTNTGELFFGEGSRLTVL.

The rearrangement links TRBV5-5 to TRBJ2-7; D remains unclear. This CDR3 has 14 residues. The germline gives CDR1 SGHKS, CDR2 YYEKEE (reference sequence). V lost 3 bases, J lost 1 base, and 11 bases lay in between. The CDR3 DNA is TGTGCCAGCAGCTCGGGTTCCTGGTCCTACGAGCAGTACTTC. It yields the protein CASSSGSWSYEQYF. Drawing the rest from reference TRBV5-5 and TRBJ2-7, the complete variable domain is DAGVTQSPTHLIKTRGQQVTLRCSPISGHKSVSWYQQVLGQGPQFIFQYYEKEERGRGNFPDRFSARQFPNYSSELNVNALLLGDSALYLCASSSGSWSYEQYFGPGTRLTVT.

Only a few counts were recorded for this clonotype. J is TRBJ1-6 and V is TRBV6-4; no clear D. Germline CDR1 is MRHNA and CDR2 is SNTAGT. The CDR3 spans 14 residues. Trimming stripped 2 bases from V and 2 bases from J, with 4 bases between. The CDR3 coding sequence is TGTGCCAGCAGTGACCGACCCTATAATTCACCCCTCCACTTT. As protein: CASSDRPYNSPLHF.

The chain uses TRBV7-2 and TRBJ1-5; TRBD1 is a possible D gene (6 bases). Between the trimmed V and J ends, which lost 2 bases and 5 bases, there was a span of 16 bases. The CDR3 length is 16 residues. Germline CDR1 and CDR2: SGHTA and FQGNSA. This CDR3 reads CASSLNAAGVYQPQHF. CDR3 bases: TGTGCCAGCAGCTTAAATGCGGCAGGGGTTTATCAGCCCCAGCATTTT.

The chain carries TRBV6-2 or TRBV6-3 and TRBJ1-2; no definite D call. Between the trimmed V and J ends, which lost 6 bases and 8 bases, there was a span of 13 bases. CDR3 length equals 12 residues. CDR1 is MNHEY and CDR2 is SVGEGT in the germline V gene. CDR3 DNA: TGTGCCAGCAGCCGAATCAAGAGAGGCTACACCTTC. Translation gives CASSRIKRGYTF.